The present T cell receptor beta chain was sequenced within a study of post-analysis software for immune sequencing data. This clonotype showed up just a few times. Its target is unknown. Study-level findings and limits: Four to six TRBV segments, including TRBV5-6, TRBV5-1 and TRBV20-1, were more frequent in patients than controls.

Unique molecular identifiers were present in the TCR beta cDNA libraries. Yield was 500,000 to 600,000 cDNA molecules from roughly 0.93 to 9.6 million T cells. TCRdb analysed the PCR reads with MiXCR anew, one entry per CDR3 protein. The sample yields hundreds of thousands of distinct CDR3 sequences, just under 30% seen once. CDR1 is SQVTM and CDR2 is ANQGSEA in the germline V gene. The CDR3 consists of 15 residues. The V and J ends lost 3 bases and 1 base respectively, with 14 bases between them. The sequence was obtained from a girl between 10 and 17 years old with multiple sclerosis. The sequenced material came from blood. The chain combines TRBV29-1 with TRBJ2-3; no clear D gene. This CDR3 reads CSVESLGFGTDTQYF. In nucleotides, the CDR3 is TGCAGCGTTGAGAGTTTGGGGTTCGGCACAGATACGCAGTATTTT.